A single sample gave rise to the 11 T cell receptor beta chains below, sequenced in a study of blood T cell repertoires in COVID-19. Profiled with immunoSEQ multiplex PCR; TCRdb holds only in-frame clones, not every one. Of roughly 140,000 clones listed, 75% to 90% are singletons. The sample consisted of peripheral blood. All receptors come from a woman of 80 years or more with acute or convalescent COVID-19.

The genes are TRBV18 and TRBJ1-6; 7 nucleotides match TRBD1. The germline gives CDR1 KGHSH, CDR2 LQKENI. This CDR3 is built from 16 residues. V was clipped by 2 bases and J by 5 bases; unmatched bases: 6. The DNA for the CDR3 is TGTGCCAGCTCACCATTCACCGGGACAGATAATTCACCCCTCCACTTT. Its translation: CASSPFTGTDNSPLHF.

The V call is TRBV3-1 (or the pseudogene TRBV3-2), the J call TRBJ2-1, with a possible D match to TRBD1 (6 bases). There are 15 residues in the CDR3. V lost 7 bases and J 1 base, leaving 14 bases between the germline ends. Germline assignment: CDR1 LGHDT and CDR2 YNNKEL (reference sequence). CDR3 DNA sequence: TGTGCCAGCAAACAGGGTCCAGGGTCCTACAATGAGCAGTTCTTC. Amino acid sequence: CASKQGPGSYNEQFF.

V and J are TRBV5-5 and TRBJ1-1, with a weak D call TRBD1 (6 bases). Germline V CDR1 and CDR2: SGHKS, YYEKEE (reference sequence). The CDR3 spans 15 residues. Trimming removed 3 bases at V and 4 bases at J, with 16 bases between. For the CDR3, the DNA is TGTGCCAGCAGCTCTTTACAGGGAGGGGGCACTGAAGCTTTCTTT. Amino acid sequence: CASSSLQGGGTEAFF.

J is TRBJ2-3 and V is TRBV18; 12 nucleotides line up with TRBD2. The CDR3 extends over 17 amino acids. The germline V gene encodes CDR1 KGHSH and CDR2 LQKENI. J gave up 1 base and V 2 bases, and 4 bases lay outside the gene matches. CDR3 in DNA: TGTGCCAGCTCACCATCACTAGCGGGGGGTGGCACAGATACGCAGTATTTT. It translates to CASSPSLAGGGTDTQYF.

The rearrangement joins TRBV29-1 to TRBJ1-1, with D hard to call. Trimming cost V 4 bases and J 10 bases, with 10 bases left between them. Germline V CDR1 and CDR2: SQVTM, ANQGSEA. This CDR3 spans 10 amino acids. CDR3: CSVGTEGAFF. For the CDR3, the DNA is TGCAGCGTTGGAACCGAGGGAGCTTTCTTT.

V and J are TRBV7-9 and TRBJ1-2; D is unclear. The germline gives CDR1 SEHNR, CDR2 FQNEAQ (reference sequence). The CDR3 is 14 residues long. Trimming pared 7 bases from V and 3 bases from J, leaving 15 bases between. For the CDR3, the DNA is TGTGCCAGCATAAGAGGGATGGGTGACTATGGCTACACCTTC. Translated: CASIRGMGDYGYTF.

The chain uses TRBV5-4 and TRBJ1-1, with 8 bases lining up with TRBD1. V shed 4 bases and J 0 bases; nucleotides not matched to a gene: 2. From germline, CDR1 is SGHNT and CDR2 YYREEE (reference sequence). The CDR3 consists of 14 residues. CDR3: CASSDRGLNTEAFF. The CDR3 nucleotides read TGTGCCAGCAGCGACAGGGGATTGAACACTGAAGCTTTCTTT.

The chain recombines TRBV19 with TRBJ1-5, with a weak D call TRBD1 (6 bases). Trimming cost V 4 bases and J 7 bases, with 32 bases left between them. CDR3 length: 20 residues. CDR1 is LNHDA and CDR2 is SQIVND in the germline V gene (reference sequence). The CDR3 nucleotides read TGTGCCAGTAGTAACCCTTCCGACTACAGGGAAGGAACTTCTTCCCAGCCCCAGCATTTT. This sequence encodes CASSNPSDYREGTSSQPQHF.

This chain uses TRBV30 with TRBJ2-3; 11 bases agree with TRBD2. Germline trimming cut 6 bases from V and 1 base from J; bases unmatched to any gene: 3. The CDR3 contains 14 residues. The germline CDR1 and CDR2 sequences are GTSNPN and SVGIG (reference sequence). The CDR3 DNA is TGTGCCTGCAAGACTAGCGGGGGCACAGATACGCAGTATTTT. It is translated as CACKTSGGTDTQYF.

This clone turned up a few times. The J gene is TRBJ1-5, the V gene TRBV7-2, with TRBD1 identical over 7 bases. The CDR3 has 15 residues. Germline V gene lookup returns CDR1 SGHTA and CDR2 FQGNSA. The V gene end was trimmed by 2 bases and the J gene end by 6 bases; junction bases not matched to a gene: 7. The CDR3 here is CASSLSGQASQPQHF. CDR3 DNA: TGTGCCAGCAGCTTATCCGGACAGGCTAGTCAGCCCCAGCATTTT.

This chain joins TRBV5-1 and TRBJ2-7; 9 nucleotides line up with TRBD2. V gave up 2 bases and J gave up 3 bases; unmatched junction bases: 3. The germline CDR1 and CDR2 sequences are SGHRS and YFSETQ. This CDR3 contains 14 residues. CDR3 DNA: TGCGCCAGCAGCTTTGGCGGGGGGGTCTACGAGCAGTACTTC. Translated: CASSFGGGVYEQYF.